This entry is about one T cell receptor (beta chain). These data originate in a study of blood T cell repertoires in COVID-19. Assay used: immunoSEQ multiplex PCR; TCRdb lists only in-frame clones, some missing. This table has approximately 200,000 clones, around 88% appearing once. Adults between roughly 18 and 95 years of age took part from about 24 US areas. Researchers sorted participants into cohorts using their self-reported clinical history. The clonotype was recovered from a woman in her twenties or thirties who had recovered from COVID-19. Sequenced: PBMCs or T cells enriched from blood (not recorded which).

The CDR3, as DNA: TGTGCCAGCAGCCGACAGGGGGCCGGGGAGCTGTTTTTT. This translates into CASSRQGAGELFF. The V call is TRBV7-3, the J call TRBJ2-2; 9 nucleotides align to TRBD1. Trimming cost V 5 bases and J 6 bases; bases outside gene matches: 1. From germline, CDR1 is SGHTA and CDR2 FQGTGA. The CDR3 sequence is 13 residues long.